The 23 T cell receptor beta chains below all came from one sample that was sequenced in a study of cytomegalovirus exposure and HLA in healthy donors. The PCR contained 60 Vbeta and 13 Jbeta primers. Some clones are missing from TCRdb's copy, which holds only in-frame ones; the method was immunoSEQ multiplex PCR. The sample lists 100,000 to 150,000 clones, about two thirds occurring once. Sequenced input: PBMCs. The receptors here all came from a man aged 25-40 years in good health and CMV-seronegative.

CDR3 residues: CAWSLGRGYEQYF. DNA for the CDR3: TGTGCCTGGAGTTTGGGCAGGGGCTACGAGCAGTACTTC. J is TRBJ2-7 and V is TRBV30; D perhaps matches TRBD1 (6 bases). The V gene's germline CDR1 is GTSNPN and CDR2 SVGIG (reference sequence). This CDR3 comprises 13 residues. V was pared by 2 bases and J by 3 bases, with 11 bases between.

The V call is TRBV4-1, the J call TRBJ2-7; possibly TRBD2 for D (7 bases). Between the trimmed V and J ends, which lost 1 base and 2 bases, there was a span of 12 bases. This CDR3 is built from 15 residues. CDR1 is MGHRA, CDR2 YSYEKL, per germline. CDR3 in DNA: TGCGCCAGCAGCCAAGCGGGGGGCCTTCCCTACGAGCAGTACTTC. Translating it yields CASSQAGGLPYEQYF.

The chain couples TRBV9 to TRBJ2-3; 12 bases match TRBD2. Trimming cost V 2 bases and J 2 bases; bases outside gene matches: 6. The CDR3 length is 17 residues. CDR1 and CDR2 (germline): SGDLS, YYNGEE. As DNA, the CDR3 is TGTGCCAGCAGCGTCACTAGCGGGGGGCCATACACAGATACGCAGTATTTT. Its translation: CASSVTSGGPYTDTQYF. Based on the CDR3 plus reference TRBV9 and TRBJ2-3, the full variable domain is DSGVTQTPKHLITATGQRVTLRCSPRSGDLSVYWYQQSLDQGLQFLIQYYNGEERAKGNILERFSAQQFPDLHSELNLSSLELGDSALYFCASSVTSGGPYTDTQYFGPGTRLTVL.

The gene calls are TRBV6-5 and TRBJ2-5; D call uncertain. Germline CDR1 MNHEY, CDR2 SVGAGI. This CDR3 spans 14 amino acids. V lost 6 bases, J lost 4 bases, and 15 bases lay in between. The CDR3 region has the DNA TGTGCCAGCAGCTTAAATGGAGTAGGAGAGACCCAGTACTTC. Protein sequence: CASSLNGVGETQYF.

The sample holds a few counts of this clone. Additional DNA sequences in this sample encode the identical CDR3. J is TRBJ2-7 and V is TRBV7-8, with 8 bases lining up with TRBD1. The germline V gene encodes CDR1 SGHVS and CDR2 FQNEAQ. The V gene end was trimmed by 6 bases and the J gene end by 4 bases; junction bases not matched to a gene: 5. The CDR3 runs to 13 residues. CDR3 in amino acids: CASRTGQAYEQYF. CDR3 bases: TGTGCCAGCAGGACGGGACAGGCATACGAGCAGTACTTC.

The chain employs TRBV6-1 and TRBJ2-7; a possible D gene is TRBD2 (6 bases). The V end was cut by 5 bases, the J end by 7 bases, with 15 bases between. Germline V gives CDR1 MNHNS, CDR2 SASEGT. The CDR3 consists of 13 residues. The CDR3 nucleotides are TGTGCCAGCAGTCCTACACCTCGGGGGGAGCAGTACTTC. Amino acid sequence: CASSPTPRGEQYF.

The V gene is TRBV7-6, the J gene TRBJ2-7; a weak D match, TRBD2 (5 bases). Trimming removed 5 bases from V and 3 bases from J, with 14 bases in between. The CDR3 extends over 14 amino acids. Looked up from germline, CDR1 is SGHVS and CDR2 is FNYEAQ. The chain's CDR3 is CASSPMTGYYEQYF. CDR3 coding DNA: TGTGCCAGCAGCCCCATGACGGGGTACTACGAGCAGTACTTC.

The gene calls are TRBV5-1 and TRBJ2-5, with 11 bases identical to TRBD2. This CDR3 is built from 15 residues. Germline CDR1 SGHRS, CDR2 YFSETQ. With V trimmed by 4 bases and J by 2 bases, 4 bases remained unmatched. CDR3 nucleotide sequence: TGCGCCAGCAGCCCTGGGACTAGCGGACAAGAGACCCAGTACTTC. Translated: CASSPGTSGQETQYF. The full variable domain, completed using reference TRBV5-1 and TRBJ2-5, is KAGVTQTPRYLIKTRGQQVTLSCSPISGHRSVSWYQQTPGQGLQFLFEYFSETQRNKGNFPGRFSGRQFSNSRSEMNVSTLELGDSALYLCASSPGTSGQETQYFGPGTRLLVL.

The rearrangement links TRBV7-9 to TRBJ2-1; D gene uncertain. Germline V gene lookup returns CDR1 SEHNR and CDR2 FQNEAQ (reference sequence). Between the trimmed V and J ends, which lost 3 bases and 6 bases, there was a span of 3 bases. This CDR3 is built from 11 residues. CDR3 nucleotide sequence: TGTGCCAGCAGCTTCGGCAATGAGCAGTTCTTC. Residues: CASSFGNEQFF.

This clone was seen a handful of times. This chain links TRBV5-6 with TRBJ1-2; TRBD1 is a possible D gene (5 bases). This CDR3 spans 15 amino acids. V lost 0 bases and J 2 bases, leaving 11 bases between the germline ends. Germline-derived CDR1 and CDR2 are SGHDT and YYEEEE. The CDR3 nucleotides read TGTGCCAGCAGCTTGGTCCAGGGCCGAAACTATGGCTACACCTTC. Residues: CASSLVQGRNYGYTF. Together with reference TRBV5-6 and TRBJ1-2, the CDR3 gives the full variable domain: DAGVTQSPTHLIKTRGQQVTLRCSPKSGHDTVSWYQQALGQGPQFIFQYYEEEERQRGNFPDRFSGHQFPNYSSELNVNALLLGDSALYLCASSLVQGRNYGYTFGSGTRLTVV.

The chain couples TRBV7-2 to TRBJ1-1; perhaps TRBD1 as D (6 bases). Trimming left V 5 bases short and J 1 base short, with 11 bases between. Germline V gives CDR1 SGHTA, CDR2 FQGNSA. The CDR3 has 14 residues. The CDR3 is CASSRTGPNTEAFF. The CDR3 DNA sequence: TGTGCCAGCAGCCGAACAGGGCCGAACACTGAAGCTTTCTTT. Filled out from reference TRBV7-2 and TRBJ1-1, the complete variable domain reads GAGVSQSPSNKVTEKGKDVELRCDPISGHTALYWYRQSLGQGLEFLIYFQGNSAPDKSGLPSDRFSAERTGGSVSTLTIQRTQQEDSAVYLCASSRTGPNTEAFFGQGTRLTVV.

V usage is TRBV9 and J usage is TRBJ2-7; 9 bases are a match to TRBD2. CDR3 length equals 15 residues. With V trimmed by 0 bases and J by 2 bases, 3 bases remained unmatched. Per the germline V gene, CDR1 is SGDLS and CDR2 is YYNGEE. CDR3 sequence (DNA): TGTGCCAGCAGCGTAGATTCTAGCGGGGCCTACGAGCAGTACTTC. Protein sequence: CASSVDSSGAYEQYF.

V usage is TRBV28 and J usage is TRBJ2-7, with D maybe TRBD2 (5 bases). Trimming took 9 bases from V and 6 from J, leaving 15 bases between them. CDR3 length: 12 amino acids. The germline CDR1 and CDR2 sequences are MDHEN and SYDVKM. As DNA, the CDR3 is TGTGCCAGGATGCTACTCCGGGGCGAGCAGTACTTC. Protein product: CARMLLRGEQYF.

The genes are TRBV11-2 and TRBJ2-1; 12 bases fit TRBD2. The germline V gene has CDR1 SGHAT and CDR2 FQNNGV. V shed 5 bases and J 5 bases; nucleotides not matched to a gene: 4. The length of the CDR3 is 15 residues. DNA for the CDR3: TGTGCCAGCAGCGGACGGACTAGCGGGGACAATGAGCAGTTCTTC. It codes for CASSGRTSGDNEQFF.

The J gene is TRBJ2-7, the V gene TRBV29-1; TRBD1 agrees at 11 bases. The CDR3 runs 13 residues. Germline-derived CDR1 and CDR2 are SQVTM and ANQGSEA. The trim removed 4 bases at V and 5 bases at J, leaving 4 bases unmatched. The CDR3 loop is CSVAGQGAHEQYF. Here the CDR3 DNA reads TGCAGCGTTGCCGGACAGGGGGCCCACGAGCAGTACTTC.

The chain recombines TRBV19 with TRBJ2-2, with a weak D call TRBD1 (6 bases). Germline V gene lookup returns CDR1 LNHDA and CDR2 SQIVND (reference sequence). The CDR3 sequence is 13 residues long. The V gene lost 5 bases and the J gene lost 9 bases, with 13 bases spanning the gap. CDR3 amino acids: CASSLRDIWELFF. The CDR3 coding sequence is TGTGCCAGTAGTCTTCGGGACATCTGGGAGCTGTTTTTT.

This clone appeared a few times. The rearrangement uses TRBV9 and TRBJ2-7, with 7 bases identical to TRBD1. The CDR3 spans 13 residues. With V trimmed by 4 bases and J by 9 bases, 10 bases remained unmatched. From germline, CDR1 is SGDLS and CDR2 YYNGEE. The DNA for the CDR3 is TGTGCCAGCAGCAAAAGGACAGGATCATCGCAGTACTTC. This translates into CASSKRTGSSQYF.

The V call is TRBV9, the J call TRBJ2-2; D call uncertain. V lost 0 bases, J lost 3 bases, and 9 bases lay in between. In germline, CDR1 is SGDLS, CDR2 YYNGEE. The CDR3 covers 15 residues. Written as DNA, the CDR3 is TGTGCCAGCAGCGTAGGTGCGGTTCACACCGGGGAGCTGTTTTTT. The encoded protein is CASSVGAVHTGELFF.

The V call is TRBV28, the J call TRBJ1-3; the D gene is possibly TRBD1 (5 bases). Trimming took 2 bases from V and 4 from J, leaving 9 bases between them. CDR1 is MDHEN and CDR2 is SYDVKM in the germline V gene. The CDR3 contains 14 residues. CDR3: CASSLRGSGNTIYF. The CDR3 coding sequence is TGTGCCAGCAGTTTAAGGGGATCCGGAAACACCATATATTTT.

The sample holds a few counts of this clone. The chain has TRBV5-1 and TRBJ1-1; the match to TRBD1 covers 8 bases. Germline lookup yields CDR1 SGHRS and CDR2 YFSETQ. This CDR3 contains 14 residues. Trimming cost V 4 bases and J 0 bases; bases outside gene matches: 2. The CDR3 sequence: CASSQGAVNTEAFF. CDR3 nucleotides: TGCGCCAGCAGCCAGGGGGCGGTGAACACTGAAGCTTTCTTT.

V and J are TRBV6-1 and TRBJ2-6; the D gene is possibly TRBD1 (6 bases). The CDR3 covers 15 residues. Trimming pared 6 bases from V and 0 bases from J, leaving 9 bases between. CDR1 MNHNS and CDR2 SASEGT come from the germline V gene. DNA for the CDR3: TGTGCCAGCAGCCCAGGGGACTCTGGGGCCAACGTCCTGACTTTC. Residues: CASSPGDSGANVLTF.

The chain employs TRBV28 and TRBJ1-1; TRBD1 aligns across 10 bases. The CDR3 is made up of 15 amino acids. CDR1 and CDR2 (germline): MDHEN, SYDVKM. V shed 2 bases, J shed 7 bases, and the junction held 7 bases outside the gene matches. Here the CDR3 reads CASSLRLGTGVEAFF. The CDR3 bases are TGTGCCAGCAGTTTAAGGCTGGGGACAGGGGTTGAAGCTTTCTTT.

The DNA for the CDR3 is TGCGCCAGCAGCTTGGGAGGCGGGGTCACTGAAGCTTTCTTT. Translated: CASSLGGGVTEAFF. The chain recombines TRBV5-1 with TRBJ1-1, with D uncertain. The CDR3 has 14 amino acids. Germline V lookup: CDR1 SGHRS, CDR2 YFSETQ. V lost 0 bases to trimming and J lost 4 bases, with 10 bases between them.